This T cell receptor (beta chain) was observed in a study of blood T cells in healthy people across ages. The germline V gene has CDR1 MDHEN and CDR2 SYDVKM. The ends were cut back, 6 bases at V and 4 bases at J, with 12 bases in the middle. The CDR3 totals 13 residues. The second PCR ran about 6 to 11 cycles with a sample-barcoded 5' primer and J-beta primers. Each cDNA molecule carried a tag from a template-switch adaptor that contained 12 random nucleotides. TCRdb re-analysed the 5' RACE reads in MiXCR, keeping a single row per CDR3 protein. This sample has some 1.4 million distinct CDR3 sequences, with around 39% found just once. General study results and limits: Researchers said unsorted PBMCs prevented a conclusive naive versus antigen-experienced comparison. In the absence of known donor CMV status, changes in expanded clonotypes were possibly confounded.

A note on this clonotype: Its antigen is unknown.

This receptor was obtained from a woman between 18 and 29 years old in good health. Sequencing was done on a sample of blood. The chain employs TRBV28 and TRBJ1-2, with TRBD1 as a possible D gene (6 bases). CDR3 region: CASSREGGYGYTF. The CDR3 bases are TGTGCCAGCAGCAGGGAAGGGGGCTATGGCTACACCTTC.